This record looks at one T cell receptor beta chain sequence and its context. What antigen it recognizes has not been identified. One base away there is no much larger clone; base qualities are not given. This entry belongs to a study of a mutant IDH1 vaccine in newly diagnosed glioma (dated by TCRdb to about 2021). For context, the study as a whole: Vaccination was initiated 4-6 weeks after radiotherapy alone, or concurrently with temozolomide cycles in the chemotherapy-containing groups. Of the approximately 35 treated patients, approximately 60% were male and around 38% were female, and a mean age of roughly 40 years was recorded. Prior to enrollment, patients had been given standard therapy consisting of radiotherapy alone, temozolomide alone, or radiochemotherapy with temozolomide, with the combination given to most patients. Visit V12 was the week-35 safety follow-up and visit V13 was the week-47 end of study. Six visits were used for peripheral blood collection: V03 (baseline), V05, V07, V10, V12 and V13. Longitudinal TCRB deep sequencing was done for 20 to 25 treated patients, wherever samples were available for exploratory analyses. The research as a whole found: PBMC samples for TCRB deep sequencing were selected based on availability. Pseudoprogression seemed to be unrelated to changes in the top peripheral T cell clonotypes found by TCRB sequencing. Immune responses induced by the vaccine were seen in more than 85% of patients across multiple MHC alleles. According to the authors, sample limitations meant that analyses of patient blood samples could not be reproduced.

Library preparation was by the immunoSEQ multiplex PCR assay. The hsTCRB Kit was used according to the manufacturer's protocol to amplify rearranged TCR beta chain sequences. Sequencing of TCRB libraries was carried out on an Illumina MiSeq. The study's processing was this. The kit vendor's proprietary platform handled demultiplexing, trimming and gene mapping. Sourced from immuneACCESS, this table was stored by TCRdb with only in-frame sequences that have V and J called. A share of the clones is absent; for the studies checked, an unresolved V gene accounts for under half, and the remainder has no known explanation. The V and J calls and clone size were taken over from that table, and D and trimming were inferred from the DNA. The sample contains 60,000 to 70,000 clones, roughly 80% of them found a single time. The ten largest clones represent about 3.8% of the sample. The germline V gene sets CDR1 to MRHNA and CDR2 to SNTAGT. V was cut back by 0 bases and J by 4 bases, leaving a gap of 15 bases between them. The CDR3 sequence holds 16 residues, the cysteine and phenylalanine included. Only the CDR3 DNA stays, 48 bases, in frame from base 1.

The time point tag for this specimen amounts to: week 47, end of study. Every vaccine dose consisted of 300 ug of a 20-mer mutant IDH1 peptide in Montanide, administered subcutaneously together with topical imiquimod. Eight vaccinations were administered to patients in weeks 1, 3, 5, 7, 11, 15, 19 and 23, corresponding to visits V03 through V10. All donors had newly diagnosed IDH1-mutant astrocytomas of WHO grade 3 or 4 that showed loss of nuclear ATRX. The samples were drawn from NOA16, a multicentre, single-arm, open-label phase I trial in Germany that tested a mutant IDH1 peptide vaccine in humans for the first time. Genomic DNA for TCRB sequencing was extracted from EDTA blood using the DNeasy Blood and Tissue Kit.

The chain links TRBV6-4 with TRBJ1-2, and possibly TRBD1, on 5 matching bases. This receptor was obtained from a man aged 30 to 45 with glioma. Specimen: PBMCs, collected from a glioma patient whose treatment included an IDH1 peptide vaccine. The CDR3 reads CASSDSRSSRAYGYTF. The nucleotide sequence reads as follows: TGTGCCAGCAGTGACTCGAGGTCAAGCAGGGCCTATGGCTACACCTTC.